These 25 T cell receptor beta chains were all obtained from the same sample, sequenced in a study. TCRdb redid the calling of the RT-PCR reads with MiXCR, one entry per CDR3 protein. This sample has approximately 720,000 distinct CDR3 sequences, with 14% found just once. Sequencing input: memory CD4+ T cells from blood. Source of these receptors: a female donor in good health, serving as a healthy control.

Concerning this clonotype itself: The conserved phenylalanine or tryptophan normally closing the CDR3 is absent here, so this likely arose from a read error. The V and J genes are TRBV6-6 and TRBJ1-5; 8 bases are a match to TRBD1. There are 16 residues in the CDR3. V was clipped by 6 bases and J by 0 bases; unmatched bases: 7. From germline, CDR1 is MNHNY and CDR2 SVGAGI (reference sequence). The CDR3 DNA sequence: TGTGCCAGCAGCGGACAGGGCGCTCTTAGCAATCAGCCCCAGCATTTA. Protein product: CASSGQGALSNQPQHL.

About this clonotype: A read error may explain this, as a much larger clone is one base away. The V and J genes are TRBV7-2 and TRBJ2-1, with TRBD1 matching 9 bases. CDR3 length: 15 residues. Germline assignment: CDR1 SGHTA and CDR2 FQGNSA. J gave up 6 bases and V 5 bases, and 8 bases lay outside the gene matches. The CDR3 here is CASSPLGQGSNEQFF. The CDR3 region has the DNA TGTGCCAGCAGCCCGCTGGGACAGGGAAGCAATGAGCAGTTCTTC.

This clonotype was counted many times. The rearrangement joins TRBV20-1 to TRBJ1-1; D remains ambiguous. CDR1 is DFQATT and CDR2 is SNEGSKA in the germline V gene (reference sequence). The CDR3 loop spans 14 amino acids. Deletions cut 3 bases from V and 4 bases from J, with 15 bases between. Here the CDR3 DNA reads TGCAGTGCTAGGCAAACTCCTAGGAGCACTGAAGCTTTCTTT. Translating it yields CSARQTPRSTEAFF.

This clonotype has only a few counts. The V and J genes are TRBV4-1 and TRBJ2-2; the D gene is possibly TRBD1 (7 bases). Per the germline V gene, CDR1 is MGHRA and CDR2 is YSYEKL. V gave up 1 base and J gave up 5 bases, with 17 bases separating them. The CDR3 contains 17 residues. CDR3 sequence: CASSQAAGGGGTGELFF. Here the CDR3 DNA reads TGCGCCAGCAGCCAAGCGGCAGGGGGAGGTGGGACCGGGGAGCTGTTTTTT.

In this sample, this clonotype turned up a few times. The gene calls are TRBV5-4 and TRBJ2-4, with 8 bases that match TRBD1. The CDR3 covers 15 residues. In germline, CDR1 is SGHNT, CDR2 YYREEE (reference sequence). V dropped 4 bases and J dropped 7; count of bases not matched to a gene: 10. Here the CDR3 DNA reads TGTGCCAGCAGCACCATACAGGGGGGAGAGAACATTCAGTACTTC. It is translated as CASSTIQGGENIQYF.

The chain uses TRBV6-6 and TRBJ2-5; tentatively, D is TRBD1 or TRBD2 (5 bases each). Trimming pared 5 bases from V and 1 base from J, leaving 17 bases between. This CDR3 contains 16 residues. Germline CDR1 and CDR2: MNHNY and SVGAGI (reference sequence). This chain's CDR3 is CASSPNLLGTQETQYF. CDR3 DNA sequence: TGTGCCAGCAGTCCCAACCTCTTGGGGACCCAAGAGACCCAGTACTTC.

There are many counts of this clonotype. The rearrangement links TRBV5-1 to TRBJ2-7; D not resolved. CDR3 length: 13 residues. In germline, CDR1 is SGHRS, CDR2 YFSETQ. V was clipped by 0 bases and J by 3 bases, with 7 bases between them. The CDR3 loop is CASSLVGIYEQYF. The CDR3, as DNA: TGCGCCAGCAGCTTGGTGGGCATCTACGAGCAGTACTTC.

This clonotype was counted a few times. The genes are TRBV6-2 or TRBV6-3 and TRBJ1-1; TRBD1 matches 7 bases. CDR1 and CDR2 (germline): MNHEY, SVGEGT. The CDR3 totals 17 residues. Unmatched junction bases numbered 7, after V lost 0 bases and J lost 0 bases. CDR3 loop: CASSYSRTGPLNTEAFF. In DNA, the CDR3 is TGTGCCAGCAGTTACTCGAGGACAGGACCGCTGAACACTGAAGCTTTCTTT.

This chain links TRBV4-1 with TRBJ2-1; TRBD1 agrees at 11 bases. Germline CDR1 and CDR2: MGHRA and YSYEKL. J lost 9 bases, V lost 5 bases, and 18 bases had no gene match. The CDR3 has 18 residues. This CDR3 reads CASSVGQGARSSWAEQFF. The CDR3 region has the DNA TGCGCCAGCAGCGTCGGACAGGGGGCGAGGTCGAGTTGGGCTGAGCAGTTCTTC.

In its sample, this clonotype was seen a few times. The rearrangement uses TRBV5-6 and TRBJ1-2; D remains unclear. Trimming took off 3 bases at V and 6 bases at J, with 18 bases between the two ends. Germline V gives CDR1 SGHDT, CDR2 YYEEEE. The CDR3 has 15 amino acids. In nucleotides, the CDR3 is TGTGCCAGCAGCTCCCCCGGAGAGGGATTAAATGGCTACACCTTC. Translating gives CASSSPGEGLNGYTF.

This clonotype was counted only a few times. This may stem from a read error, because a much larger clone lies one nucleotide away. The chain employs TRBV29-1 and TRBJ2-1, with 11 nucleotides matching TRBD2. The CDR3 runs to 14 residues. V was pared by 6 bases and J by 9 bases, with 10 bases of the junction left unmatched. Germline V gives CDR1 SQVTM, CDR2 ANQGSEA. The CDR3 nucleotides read TGCAGCGTCCCCGGGGATAGCGGGAGGGGTGAGCAGTTCTTC. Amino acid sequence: CSVPGDSGRGEQFF.

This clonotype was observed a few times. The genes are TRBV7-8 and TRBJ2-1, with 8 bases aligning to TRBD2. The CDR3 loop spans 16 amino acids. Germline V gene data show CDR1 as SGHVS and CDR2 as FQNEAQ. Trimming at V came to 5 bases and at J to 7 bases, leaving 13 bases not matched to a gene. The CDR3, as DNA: TGTGCCAGCAGCAAACTGACGGGACTAGATATGAATGAGCAGTTCTTC. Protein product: CASSKLTGLDMNEQFF.

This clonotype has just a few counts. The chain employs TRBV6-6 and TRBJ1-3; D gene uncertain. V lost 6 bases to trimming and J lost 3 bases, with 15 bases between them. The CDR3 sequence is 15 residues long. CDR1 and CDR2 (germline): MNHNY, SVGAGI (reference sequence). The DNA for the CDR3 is TGTGCCAGCAGATCGGGGAGCGATCGTGGAAACACCATATATTTT. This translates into CASRSGSDRGNTIYF.

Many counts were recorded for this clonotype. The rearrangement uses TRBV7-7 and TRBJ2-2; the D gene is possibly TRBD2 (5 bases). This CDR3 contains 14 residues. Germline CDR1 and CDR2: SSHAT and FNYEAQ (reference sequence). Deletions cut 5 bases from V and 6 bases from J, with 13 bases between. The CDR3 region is CASSLLPEAGELFF. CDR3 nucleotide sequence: TGTGCCAGCAGCCTCCTTCCGGAGGCCGGGGAGCTGTTTTTT.

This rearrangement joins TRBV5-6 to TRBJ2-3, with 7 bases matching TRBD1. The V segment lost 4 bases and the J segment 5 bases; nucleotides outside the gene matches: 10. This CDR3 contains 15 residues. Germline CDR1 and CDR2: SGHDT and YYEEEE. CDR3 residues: CASSINRGLIDTQYF. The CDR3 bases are TGTGCCAGCAGCATAAACAGGGGCCTAATAGATACGCAGTATTTT.

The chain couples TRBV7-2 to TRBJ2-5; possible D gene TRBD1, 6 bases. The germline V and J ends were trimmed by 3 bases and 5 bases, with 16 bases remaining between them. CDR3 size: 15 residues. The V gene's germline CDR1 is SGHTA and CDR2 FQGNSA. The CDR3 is CASSFQDSSWETQYF. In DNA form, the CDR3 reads TGTGCCAGCAGCTTCCAGGACAGCTCTTGGGAGACCCAGTACTTC. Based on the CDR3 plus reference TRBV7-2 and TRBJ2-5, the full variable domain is GAGVSQSPSNKVTEKGKDVELRCDPISGHTALYWYRQSLGQGLEFLIYFQGNSAPDKSGLPSDRFSAERTGGSVSTLTIQRTQQEDSAVYLCASSFQDSSWETQYFGPGTRLLVL.

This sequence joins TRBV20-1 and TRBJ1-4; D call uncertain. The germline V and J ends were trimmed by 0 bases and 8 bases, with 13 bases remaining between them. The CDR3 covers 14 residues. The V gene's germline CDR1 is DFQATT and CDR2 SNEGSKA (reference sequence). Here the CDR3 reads CSARDPVRGEKLFF. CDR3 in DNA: TGCAGTGCTAGAGATCCTGTCCGAGGGGAAAAACTGTTTTTT.

This chain's CDR3 is CASSLHQGAGETQYF. The CDR3 DNA follows: TGTGCCAGCTCACTTCATCAGGGGGCAGGGGAGACCCAGTACTTC. This chain connects TRBV18 to TRBJ2-5; 8 bases agree with TRBD1. Germline V CDR1 and CDR2: KGHSH, LQKENI. J lost 5 bases, V lost 4 bases, and 9 bases had no gene match. The length of the CDR3 is 15 residues.

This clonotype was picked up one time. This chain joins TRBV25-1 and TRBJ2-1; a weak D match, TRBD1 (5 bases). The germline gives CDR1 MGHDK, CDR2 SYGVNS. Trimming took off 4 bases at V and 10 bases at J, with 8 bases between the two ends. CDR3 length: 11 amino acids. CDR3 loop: CASSANREQFF. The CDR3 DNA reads TGTGCCAGCAGTGCTAACAGGGAGCAGTTCTTC.

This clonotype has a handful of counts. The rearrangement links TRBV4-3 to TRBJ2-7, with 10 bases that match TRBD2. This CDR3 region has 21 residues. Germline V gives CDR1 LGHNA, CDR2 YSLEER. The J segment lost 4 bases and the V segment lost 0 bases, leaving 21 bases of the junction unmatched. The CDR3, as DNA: TGCGCCAGCAGCCAAGATGCAACTTCCTCAGCGGGAGGGCCCAATCGGTACGAGCAGTACTTC. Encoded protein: CASSQDATSSAGGPNRYEQYF.

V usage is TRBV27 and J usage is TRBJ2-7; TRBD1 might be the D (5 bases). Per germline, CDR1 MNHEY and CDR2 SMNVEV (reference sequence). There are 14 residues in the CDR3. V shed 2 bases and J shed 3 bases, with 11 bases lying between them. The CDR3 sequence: CASSLRYDSYEQYF. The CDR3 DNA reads TGTGCCAGCAGTTTACGATATGACAGCTACGAGCAGTACTTC.

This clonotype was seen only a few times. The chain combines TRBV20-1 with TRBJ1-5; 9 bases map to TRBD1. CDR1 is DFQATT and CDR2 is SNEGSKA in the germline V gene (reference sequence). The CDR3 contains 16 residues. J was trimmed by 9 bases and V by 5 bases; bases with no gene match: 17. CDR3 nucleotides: TGCAGTGCTGGACCGGGACAGGGAGCTCCAGGGCTGCCCCAGCATTTT. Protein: CSAGPGQGAPGLPQHF.

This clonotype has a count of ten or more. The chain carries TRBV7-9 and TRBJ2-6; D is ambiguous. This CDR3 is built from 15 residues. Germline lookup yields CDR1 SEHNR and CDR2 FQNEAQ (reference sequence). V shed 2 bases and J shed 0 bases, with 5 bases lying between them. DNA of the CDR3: TGTGCCAGCAGCTTATTGTTCTCTGGGGCCAACGTCCTGACTTTC. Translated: CASSLLFSGANVLTF.

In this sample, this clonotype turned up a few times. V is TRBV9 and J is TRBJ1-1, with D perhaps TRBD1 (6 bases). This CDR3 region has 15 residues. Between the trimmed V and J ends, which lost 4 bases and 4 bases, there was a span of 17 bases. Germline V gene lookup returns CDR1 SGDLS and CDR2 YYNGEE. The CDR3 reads CASSTMTGGGTEAFF. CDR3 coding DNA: TGTGCCAGCAGCACCATGACAGGCGGGGGCACTGAAGCTTTCTTT.

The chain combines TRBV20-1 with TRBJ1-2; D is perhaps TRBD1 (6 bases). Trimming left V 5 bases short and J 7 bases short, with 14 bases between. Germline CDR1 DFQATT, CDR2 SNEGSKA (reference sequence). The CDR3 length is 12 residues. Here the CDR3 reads CSASRGLCGYTF. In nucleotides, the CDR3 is TGCAGTGCTTCGAGGGGGTTATGTGGCTACACCTTC.